A single sample gave rise to the 15 T cell receptor beta chains below, sequenced in a study of radiation and T cells in renal cell carcinoma. As to time point: baseline pretreatment blood. Treatment specified: 15 Gy SBRT to primary tumor, nephrectomy 4 weeks later. Method: immunoSEQ multiplex PCR; TCRdb's copy keeps in-frame clones and lacks some. This sample yields around 140,000 clones, of which about 88% are seen a single time; around 4% belongs to the top ten. Sequencing used blood, obtained from a patient whose treatment included radiotherapy and nephrectomy. Receptors originate from a woman aged 70 to 79 with renal cell carcinoma.

The CDR3 reads CAISVRTQETQYF. CDR3 DNA sequence: TGTGCCATCAGTGTCAGGACCCAAGAGACCCAGTACTTC. This chain links TRBV10-3 with TRBJ2-5; no firm D call. The ends were cut back, 4 bases at V and 1 base at J, with 7 bases in the middle. The CDR3 covers 13 residues. Germline V gene sequence: CDR1 ENHRY, CDR2 SYGVKD.

The chain recombines TRBV18 with TRBJ2-5; D unresolved. This CDR3 comprises 16 residues. V gave up 3 bases and J gave up 1 base, with 15 bases separating them. The germline gives CDR1 KGHSH, CDR2 LQKENI. CDR3 bases: TGTGCCAGCTCACCTTCTTACCCCAGGAGCCAAGAGACCCAGTACTTC. Encoded protein: CASSPSYPRSQETQYF.

The V and J genes are TRBV28 and TRBJ1-2; D not certain. Trimming took 3 bases from V and 4 from J, leaving 18 bases between them. This CDR3 is built from 16 residues. Germline V CDR1 and CDR2: MDHEN, SYDVKM. CDR3 sequence reads: CASSFPGDSATYGYTF. CDR3 bases: TGTGCCAGCAGTTTTCCCGGAGATTCAGCTACCTATGGCTACACCTTC.

This clone was seen only once. The chain joins TRBV27 to TRBJ1-2; D perhaps matches TRBD1 (6 bases). Germline values: CDR1 MNHEY, CDR2 SMNVEV (reference sequence). There are 14 residues in the CDR3. V was pared by 5 bases and J by 4 bases, with 14 bases between. The CDR3 reads CASSGGAIGYGYTF. CDR3 coding DNA: TGTGCCAGCAGTGGGGGGGCGATTGGCTATGGCTACACCTTC.

The chain couples TRBV18 to TRBJ1-1; D is undetermined. Germline CDR1 is KGHSH and CDR2 is LQKENI. CDR3 length: 14 amino acids. V was trimmed by 3 bases and J by 1 base, leaving 9 bases between them. The CDR3 nucleotides read TGTGCCAGCTCACCCCTCTCGCCGAACACTGAAGCTTTCTTT. Translation gives CASSPLSPNTEAFF.

CDR3 loop: CASSLSGQGAYEQYF. The CDR3 DNA is TGTGCCAGCAGCTTGTCGGGACAGGGGGCCTACGAGCAGTACTTC. V is TRBV5-8 and J is TRBJ2-7, with 11 nucleotides matching TRBD1. Germline-derived CDR1 and CDR2 are SGHTS and YDEGEE. The CDR3 loop spans 15 amino acids. The J segment lost 2 bases and the V segment lost 1 base, leaving 2 bases of the junction unmatched.

The chain carries TRBV28 and TRBJ2-4, with a possible D match to TRBD1 (5 bases). The CDR3 has 14 residues. Between the trimmed V and J ends, which lost 2 bases and 4 bases, there was a span of 9 bases. The germline gives CDR1 MDHEN, CDR2 SYDVKM. The CDR3 DNA follows: TGTGCCAGCAGTTTAATGGGGCAGAAAAACATTCAGTACTTC. This codes for CASSLMGQKNIQYF.

The genes are TRBV15 and TRBJ2-7; D remains ambiguous. The CDR3 runs 13 residues. The V and J ends lost 0 bases and 4 bases respectively, with 7 bases between them. The V gene's germline CDR1 is LNHNV and CDR2 YYDKDF (reference sequence). DNA of the CDR3: TGTGCCACCAGCAGAGAACGCGGATACGAGCAGTACTTC. Protein product: CATSRERGYEQYF.

CDR3 bases: TGCGCCAGCAGCTTGGTAGTGGGACTAGCGGGGGGTAATGAGCAGTTCTTC. Protein sequence: CASSLVVGLAGGNEQFF. The chain links TRBV5-1 to TRBJ2-1; TRBD2 matches at 15 bases. The CDR3 loop spans 17 amino acids. CDR1 SGHRS and CDR2 YFSETQ come from the germline V gene. V lost 0 bases, J lost 7 bases, and 5 bases stayed unmatched.

The gene calls are TRBV7-9 and TRBJ2-7; 10 positions match TRBD1. The V and J ends lost 5 bases and 6 bases, in that order; junction bases with no gene match: 10. Looked up from germline, CDR1 is SEHNR and CDR2 is FQNEAQ (reference sequence). This CDR3 contains 15 residues. The CDR3 sequence is CASSIRQGAVGEQYF. DNA for the CDR3: TGTGCCAGCAGCATCCGACAGGGGGCAGTGGGCGAGCAGTACTTC.

This clone was seen once. The chain employs TRBV1 and TRBJ2-7. TRBV1 is a recognized pseudogene. CDR3 length: 18 amino acids. CDR3 region: CTSSQDFELQSSSYEQYF. The CDR3 DNA follows: TGCACCAGCAGCCAAGACTTCGAGTTGCAGTCGAGCTCCTACGAGCAGTACTTC.

CDR3 in DNA: TGCAGCGTTGGGCTTTCGGTAGCGCACCCCACAGATACGCAGTATTTT. Translation: CSVGLSVAHPTDTQYF. This sequence joins TRBV29-1 and TRBJ2-3, with TRBD2 as a possible D gene (5 bases). The CDR3 runs to 16 residues. V was cut by 4 bases and J by 2 bases, with 19 bases left in between. Per the germline V gene, CDR1 is SQVTM and CDR2 is ANQGSEA.

The chain joins TRBV7-9 to TRBJ1-2, with a tentative D call TRBD1 (6 bases). CDR1 and CDR2 (germline): SEHNR, FQNEAQ (reference sequence). Deletions cut 6 bases from V and 8 bases from J, with 10 bases between. There are 11 residues in the CDR3. The CDR3 here is CASSSGTGYTF. In nucleotides, the CDR3 is TGTGCCAGCAGTTCCGGGACAGGCTACACCTTC.

This chain connects TRBV6-6 to TRBJ2-3; D is perhaps TRBD2 (5 bases). This CDR3 is built from 15 residues. V was clipped by 6 bases and J by 0 bases, with 13 bases between them. Per germline, CDR1 MNHNY and CDR2 SVGAGI (reference sequence). This chain's CDR3 is CASSPRAVSTDTQYF. CDR3 sequence (DNA): TGTGCCAGCAGCCCGCGGGCGGTGAGCACAGATACGCAGTATTTT.

The table lists this clone with a few counts. The rearrangement joins TRBV11-3 to TRBJ1-1; D gene uncertain. Looked up from germline, CDR1 is SGHNT and CDR2 is YENEEA. Between the trimmed V and J ends, which lost 5 bases and 11 bases, there was a span of 12 bases. The CDR3 spans 11 residues. CDR3 loop: CASSRKDRAFF. The CDR3 DNA follows: TGTGCCAGCAGCAGGAAGGATCGGGCTTTCTTT.